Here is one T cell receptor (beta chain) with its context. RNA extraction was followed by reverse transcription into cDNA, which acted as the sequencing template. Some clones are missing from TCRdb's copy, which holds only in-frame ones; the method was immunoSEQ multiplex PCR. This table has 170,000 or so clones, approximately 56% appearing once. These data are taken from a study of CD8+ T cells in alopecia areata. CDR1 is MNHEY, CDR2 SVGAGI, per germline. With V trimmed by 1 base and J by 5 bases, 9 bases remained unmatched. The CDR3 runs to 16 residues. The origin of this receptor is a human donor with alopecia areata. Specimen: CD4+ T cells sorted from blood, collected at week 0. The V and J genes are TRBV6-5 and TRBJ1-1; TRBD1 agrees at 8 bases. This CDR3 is CASSYLQGARGTEAFF. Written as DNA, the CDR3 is TGTGCCAGCAGTTACTTGCAGGGGGCGCGTGGGACTGAAGCTTTCTTT.